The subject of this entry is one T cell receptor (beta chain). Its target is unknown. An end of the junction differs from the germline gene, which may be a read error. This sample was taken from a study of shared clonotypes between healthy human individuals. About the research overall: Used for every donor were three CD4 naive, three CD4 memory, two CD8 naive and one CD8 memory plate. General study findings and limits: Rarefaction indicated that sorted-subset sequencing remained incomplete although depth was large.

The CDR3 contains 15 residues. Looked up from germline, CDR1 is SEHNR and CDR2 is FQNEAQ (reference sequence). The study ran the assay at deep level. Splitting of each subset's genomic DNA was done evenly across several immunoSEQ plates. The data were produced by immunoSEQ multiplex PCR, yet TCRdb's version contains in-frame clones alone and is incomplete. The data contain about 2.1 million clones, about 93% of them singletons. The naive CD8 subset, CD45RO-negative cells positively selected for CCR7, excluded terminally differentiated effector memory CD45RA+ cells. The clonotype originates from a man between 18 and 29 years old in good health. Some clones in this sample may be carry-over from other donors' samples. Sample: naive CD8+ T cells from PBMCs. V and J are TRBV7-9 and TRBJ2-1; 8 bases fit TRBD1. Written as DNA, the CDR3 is TGTGCCAGCAGCACAGGGGGTGGGGCAAAACTTGAGCTGTTCTTC. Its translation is CASSTGGGAKLELFF.